This T cell receptor (beta chain) was sequenced in a study of human T cells and chemical hapten exposure. As for the study in general: Sensitization was performed using 2% DPC on a 2 cm by 2 cm upper inner arm skin site. Across samples, TCR yields varied, mostly owing to small differences in pooled library volumes. Mostly female, the patients presented with alopecia areata, totalis or universalis. Study outcomes and limitations: Versus controls, significantly more large CDR3 similarity clusters arose from expanded TCRs.

A note on this clonotype: What it binds is not known.

From germline, CDR1 is SGHRS and CDR2 YFSETQ. Trimming cost V 9 bases and J 2 bases; bases outside gene matches: 5. The CDR3 is 14 residues long. This sample's time point: patch test 2, 6 weeks after DPC sensitization. Noted treatment: therapeutic diphenylcyclopropenone sensitization with weekly scalp DPC. In TCRdb, the RACE reads were re-called with MiXCR into one record per CDR3 protein. Here the sample spans roughly 140,000 distinct CDR3 sequences, approximately 12% being singletons. The starting material was whole blood, obtained in connection with sensitization to the hapten diphenylcyclopropenone (DPC). J is TRBJ2-2 and V is TRBV5-1; 9 nucleotides agree with TRBD2. The sequence was collected from a woman aged 50 to 60 with alopecia areata. Some clones in this sample may be carry-over from other donors' samples. This CDR3 is CATRLAVNTGELFF. The CDR3 nucleotides read TGCGCCACACGACTAGCGGTAAACACCGGGGAGCTGTTTTTT.